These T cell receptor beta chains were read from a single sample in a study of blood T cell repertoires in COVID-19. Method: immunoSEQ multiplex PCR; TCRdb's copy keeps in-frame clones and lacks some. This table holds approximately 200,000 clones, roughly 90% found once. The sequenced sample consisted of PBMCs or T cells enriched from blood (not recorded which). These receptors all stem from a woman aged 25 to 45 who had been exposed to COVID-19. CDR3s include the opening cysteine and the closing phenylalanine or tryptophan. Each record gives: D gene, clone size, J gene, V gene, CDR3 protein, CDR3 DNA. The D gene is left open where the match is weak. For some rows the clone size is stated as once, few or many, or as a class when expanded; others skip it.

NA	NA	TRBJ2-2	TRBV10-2	CANDRSFKRNTGELFF	TGCGCCAATGACAGGTCCTTTAAACGGAACACCGGGGAGCTGTTTTTT
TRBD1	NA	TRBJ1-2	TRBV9	CASSVRDRDSNYGYTF	TGTGCCAGCAGCGTTCGAGACAGGGATTCTAACTATGGCTACACCTTC
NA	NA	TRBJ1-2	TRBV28	CASSSPRDYGYGYTF	TGTGCCAGCAGTTCCCCCAGGGATTACGGCTATGGCTACACCTTC
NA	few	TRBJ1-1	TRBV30	CAWSNDSHNTEAFF	TGTGCCTGGAGTAATGACAGCCACAACACTGAAGCTTTCTTT
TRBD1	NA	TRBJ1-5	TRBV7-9	CASGRQGGQPQHF	TGTGCCAGCGGGCGACAGGGCGGCCAGCCCCAGCATTTT
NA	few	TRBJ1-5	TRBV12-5	CASWGGRGNQPQHF	TGTGCTAGTTGGGGGGGCAGGGGAAATCAGCCCCAGCATTTT
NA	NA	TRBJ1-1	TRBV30	CAWTGRGRNTEAFF	TGTGCCTGGACGGGCAGGGGAAGGAACACTGAAGCTTTCTTT
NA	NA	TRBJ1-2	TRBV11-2	CASSHDRFGYGYTF	TGTGCCAGCAGCCACGACAGGTTTGGTTATGGCTACACCTTC
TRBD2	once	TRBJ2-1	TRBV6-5	CASSYRATSGEQFF	TGTGCCAGCAGTTACCGCGCGACTAGCGGTGAGCAGTTCTTC
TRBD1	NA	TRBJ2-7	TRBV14	CASSLQTGQGSSYEQYF	TGTGCCAGCAGCCTCCAAACCGGACAGGGGAGCTCCTACGAGCAGTACTTC
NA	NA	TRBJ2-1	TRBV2	CASSEALRDEQFF	TGTGCCAGCAGTGAAGCGCTTCGGGATGAGCAGTTCTTC
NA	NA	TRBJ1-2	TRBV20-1	CSARPFQGYTF	TGCAGTGCTAGGCCGTTCCAGGGCTACACCTTC
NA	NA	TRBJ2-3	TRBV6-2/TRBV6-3	CASSVRDTDTQYF	TGTGCCAGCAGTGTCAGGGACACAGATACGCAGTATTTT
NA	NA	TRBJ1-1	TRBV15	CATSRDRGGTEAFF	TGTGCCACCAGCAGAGATAGGGGTGGAACTGAAGCTTTCTTT
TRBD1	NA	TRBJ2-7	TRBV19	CASSMGQGAGEQYF	TGTGCCAGTAGTATGGGACAGGGGGCCGGAGAGCAGTACTTC
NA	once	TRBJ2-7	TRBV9	CASSGDTYEQYF	TGTGCCAGCAGCGGCGACACCTACGAGCAGTACTTC
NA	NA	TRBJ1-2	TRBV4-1	CASSQDSNRDGYTF	TGCGCCAGCAGCCAAGATAGTAACAGGGATGGCTACACCTTC
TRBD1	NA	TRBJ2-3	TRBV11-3	CASSFERGLPDTQYF	TGTGCCAGCAGCTTTGAGAGGGGGCTCCCAGATACGCAGTATTTT
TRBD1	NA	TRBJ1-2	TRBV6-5	CASTKLDRGDGYTF	TGTGCCAGCACCAAATTGGACAGGGGAGACGGCTACACCTTC
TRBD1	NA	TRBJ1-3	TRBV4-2	CASSHQRQGENSLRNTIYF	TGTGCCAGCAGCCACCAACGACAGGGGGAAAATAGTCTAAGAAACACCATATATTTT
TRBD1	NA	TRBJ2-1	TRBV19	CASTPAGTGVNNEQFF	TGTGCCAGTACGCCCGCAGGGACAGGGGTCAACAATGAGCAGTTCTTC